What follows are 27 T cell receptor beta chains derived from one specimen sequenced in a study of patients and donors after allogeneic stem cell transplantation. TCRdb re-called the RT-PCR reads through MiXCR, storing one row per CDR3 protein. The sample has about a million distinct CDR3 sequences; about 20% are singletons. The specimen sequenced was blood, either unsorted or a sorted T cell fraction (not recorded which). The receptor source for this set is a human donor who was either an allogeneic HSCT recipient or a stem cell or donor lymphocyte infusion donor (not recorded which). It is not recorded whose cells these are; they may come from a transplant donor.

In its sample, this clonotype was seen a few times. The CDR3 protein is CASSGGRTSTDTQYF. The CDR3 nucleotides are TGCGCCAGCAGCGGAGGACGGACTAGCACAGATACGCAGTATTTT. The V and J genes are TRBV5-1 and TRBJ2-3, with D maybe TRBD2 (5 bases). The germline V gene encodes CDR1 SGHRS and CDR2 YFSETQ. The CDR3 has 15 amino acids. Trimming stripped 4 bases from V and 0 bases from J, with 12 bases between.

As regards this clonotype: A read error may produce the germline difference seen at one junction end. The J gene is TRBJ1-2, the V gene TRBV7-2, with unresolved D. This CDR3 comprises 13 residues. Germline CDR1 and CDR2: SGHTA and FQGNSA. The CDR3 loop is CASSLDGRDGYTF. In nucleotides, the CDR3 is TGTGCCAGCAGTTTAGACGGTCGCGATGGCTACACCTTC.

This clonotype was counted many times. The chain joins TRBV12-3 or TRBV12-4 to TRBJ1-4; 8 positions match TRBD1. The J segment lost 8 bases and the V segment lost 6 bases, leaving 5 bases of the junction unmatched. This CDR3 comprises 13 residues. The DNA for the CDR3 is TGTGCCAGCAGCGGACAGGGCGGGGAAAAACTGTTTTTT. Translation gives CASSGQGGEKLFF.

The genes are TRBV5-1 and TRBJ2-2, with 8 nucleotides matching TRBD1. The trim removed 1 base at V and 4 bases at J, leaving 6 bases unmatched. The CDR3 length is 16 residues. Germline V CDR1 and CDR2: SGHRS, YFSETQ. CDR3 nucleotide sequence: TGCGCCAGCAGCTTGTTAAGGACAGGGTCCACCGGGGAGCTGTTTTTT. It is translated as CASSLLRTGSTGELFF.

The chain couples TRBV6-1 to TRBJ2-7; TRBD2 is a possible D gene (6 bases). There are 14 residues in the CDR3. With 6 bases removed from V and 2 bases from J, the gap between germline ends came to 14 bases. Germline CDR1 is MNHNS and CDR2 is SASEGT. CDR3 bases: TGTGCCAGCAGCTCGACCGGGAGAGCCTACGAGCAGTACTTC. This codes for CASSSTGRAYEQYF.

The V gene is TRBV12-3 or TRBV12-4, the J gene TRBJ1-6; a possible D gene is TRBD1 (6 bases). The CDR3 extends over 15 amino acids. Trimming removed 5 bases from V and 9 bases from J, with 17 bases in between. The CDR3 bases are TGTGCCAGCAGTCAAGGGGGTTTCGGGGTTTCACCCCTCCACTTT. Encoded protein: CASSQGGFGVSPLHF.

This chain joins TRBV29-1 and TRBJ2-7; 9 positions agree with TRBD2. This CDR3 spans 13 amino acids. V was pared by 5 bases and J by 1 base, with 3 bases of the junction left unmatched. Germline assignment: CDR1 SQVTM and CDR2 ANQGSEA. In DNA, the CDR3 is TGCAGCGTTCCCCTAGCGGGGTCCTACGAGCAGTACTTC. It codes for CSVPLAGSYEQYF.

As DNA, the CDR3 is TGTGCCAGCAGCTTAAATGGCGGGGGGGCCTCCAATGAGCAGTTCTTC. The encoded protein is CASSLNGGGASNEQFF. This chain joins TRBV7-3 and TRBJ2-1; 9 nucleotides align to TRBD2. The V segment lost 1 base and the J segment 6 bases; nucleotides outside the gene matches: 7. CDR3 size: 16 residues. Germline V gene lookup returns CDR1 SGHTA and CDR2 FQGTGA.

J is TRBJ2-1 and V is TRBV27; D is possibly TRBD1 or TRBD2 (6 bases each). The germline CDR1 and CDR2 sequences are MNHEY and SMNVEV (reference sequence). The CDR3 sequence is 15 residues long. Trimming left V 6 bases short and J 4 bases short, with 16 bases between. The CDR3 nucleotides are TGTGCCAGCAGGCTAGGGGGGCTTAGATACAATGAGCAGTTCTTC. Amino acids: CASRLGGLRYNEQFF.

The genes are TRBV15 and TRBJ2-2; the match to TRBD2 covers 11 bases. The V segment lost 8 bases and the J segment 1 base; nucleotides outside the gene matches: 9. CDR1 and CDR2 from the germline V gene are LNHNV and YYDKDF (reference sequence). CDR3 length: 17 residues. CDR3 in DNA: TGTGCCACCGCCCCCACTAGCGGGGGCCGGAACACCGGGGAGCTGTTTTTT. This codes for CATAPTSGGRNTGELFF.

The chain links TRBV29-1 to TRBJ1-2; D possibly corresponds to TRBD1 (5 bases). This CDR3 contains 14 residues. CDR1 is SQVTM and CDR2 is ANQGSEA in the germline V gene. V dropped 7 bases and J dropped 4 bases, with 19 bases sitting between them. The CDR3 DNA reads TGCAGCGAATTTTTTCAGGGCCTGGGCTATGGCTACACCTTC. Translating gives CSEFFQGLGYGYTF.

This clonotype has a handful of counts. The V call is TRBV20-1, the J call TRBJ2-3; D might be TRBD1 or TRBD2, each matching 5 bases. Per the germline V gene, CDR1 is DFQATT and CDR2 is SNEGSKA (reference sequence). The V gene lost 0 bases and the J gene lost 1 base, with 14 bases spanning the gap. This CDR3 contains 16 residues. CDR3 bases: TGCAGTGCTAGAGATCTGGGGGAGATGGGCACAGATACGCAGTATTTT. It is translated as CSARDLGEMGTDTQYF.

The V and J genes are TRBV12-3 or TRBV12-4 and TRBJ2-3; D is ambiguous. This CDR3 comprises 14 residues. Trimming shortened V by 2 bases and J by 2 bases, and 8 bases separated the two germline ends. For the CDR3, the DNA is TGTGCCAGCAGTTTAAGCACGACCACAGATACGCAGTATTTT. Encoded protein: CASSLSTTTDTQYF.

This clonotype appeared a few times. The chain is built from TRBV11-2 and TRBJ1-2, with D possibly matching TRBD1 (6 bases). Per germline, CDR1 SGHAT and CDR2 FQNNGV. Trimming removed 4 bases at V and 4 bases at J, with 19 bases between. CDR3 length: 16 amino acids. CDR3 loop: CASSSIRGGFSYGYTF. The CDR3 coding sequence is TGTGCCAGCAGCTCTATCAGGGGAGGATTTAGCTATGGCTACACCTTC.

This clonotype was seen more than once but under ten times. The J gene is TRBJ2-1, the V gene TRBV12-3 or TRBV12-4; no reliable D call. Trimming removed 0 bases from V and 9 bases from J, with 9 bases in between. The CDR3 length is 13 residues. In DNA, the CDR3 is TGTGCCAGCAGTTTAGCGTGGGCACCTGAGCAGTTCTTC. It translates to CASSLAWAPEQFF.

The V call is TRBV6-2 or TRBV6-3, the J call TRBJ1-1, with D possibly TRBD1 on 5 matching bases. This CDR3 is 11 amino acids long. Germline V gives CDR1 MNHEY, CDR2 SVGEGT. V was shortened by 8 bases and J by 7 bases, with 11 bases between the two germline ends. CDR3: CASFQGIEAFF. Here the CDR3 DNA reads TGTGCCAGCTTCCAGGGTATTGAAGCTTTCTTT.

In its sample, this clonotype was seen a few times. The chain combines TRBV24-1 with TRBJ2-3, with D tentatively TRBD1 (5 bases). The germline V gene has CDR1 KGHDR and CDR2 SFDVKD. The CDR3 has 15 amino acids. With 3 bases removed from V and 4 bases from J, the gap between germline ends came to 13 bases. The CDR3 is CATSDVTGGADTQYF. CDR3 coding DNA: TGTGCCACCAGTGATGTTACAGGTGGGGCAGATACGCAGTATTTT.

In DNA, the CDR3 is TGTGCCAGCAGTTTAACCCCAGGATGGGACCCGGCGGGAAGAGAGCAGTACTTC. This sequence encodes CASSLTPGWDPAGREQYF. The rearrangement joins TRBV12-3 or TRBV12-4 to TRBJ2-7; the D gene is possibly TRBD2 (6 bases). This CDR3 has 18 amino acids. Trimming removed 2 bases from V and 7 bases from J, with 27 bases in between.

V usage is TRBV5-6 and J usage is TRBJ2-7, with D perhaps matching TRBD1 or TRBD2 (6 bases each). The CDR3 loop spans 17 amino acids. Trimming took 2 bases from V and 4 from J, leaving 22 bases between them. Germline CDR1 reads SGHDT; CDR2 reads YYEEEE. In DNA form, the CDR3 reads TGTGCCAGCAGCTTTGAGGAGGGTCTCAGGGGTCGTTACGAGCAGTACTTC. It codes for CASSFEEGLRGRYEQYF.

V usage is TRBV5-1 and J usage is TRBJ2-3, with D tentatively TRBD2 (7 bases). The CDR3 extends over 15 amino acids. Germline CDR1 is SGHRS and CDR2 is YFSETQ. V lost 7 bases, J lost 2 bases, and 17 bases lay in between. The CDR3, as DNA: TGCGCCAGCGGGGACTATGGGGGGGCCACAGATACGCAGTATTTT. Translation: CASGDYGGATDTQYF.

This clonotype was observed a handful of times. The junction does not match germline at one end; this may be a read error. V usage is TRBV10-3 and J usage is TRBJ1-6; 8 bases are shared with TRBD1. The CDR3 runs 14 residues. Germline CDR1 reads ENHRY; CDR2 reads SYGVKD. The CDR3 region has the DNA TGTGCCATCAATGAGGGACAGGACGTTCTGGCCCTCCACTTT. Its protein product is CAINEGQDVLALHF.

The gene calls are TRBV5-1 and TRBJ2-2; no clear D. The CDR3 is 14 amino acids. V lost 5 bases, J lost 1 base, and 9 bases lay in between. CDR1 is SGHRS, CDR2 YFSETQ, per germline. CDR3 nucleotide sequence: TGCGCCAGCAGAGGGCTGATGAACACCGGGGAGCTGTTTTTT. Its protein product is CASRGLMNTGELFF.

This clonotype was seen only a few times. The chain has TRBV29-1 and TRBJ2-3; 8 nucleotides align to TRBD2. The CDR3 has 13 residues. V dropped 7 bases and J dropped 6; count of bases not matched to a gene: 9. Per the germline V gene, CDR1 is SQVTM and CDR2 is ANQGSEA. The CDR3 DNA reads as TGCAGCGGTTCCGGGACTAGTGTGGATACGCAGTATTTT. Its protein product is CSGSGTSVDTQYF.

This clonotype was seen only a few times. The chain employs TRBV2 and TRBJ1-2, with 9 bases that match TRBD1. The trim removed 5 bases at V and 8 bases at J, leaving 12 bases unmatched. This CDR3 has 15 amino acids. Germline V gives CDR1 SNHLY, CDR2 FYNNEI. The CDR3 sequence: CASSLQTGGAGGYTF. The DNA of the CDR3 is TGTGCCAGCAGTCTCCAAACAGGGGGCGCCGGCGGCTACACCTTC.

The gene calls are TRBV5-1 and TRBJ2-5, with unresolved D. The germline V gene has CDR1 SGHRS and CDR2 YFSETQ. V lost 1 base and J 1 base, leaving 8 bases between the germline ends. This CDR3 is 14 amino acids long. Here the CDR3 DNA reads TGCGCCAGCAGCTTGCGGAAACCCCAAGAGACCCAGTACTTC. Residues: CASSLRKPQETQYF. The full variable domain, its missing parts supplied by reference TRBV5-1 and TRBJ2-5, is KAGVTQTPRYLIKTRGQQVTLSCSPISGHRSVSWYQQTPGQGLQFLFEYFSETQRNKGNFPGRFSGRQFSNSRSEMNVSTLELGDSALYLCASSLRKPQETQYFGPGTRLLVL.

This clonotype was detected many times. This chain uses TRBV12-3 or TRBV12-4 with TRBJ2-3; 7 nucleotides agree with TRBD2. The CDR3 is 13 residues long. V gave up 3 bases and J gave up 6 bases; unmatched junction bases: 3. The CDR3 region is CASSFRGGDTQYF. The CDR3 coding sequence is TGTGCCAGCAGTTTTAGGGGAGGGGATACGCAGTATTTT.

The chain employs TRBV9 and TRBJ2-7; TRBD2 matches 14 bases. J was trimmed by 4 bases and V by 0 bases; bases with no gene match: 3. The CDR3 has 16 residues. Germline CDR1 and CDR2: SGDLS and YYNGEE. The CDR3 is CASSVAGTSGSYEQYF. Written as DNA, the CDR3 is TGTGCCAGCAGCGTAGCTGGGACTAGCGGGAGTTACGAGCAGTACTTC. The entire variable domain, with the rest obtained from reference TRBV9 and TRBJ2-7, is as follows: DSGVTQTPKHLITATGQRVTLRCSPRSGDLSVYWYQQSLDQGLQFLIQYYNGEERAKGNILERFSAQQFPDLHSELNLSSLELGDSALYFCASSVAGTSGSYEQYFGPGTRLTVT.